The 24 T cell receptor beta chains listed next were all sequenced from one sample in a study of blood T cell repertoires in COVID-19. The repertoire was sequenced with immunoSEQ multiplex PCR; TCRdb's copy has only in-frame clones and lacks some. The sample carries about 16,000 clones, more than 85% recorded once. Sequences were obtained from peripheral blood. The receptors here all came from a human donor in a cohort sampled during active COVID-19.

The chain joins TRBV4-3 to TRBJ2-4; maybe TRBD2 (5 bases). This CDR3 region has 15 residues. Germline assignment: CDR1 LGHNA and CDR2 YSLEER. V lost 0 bases and J lost 7, with 13 bases in between. The CDR3 DNA follows: TGCGCCAGCAGCCAAGATTATCAAGCGGTGAACATTCAGTACTTC. Residues: CASSQDYQAVNIQYF.

The V call is TRBV7-8, the J call TRBJ2-3; 7 nucleotides match TRBD2. Trimming cost V 10 bases and J 2 bases; bases outside gene matches: 18. The length of the CDR3 is 17 residues. From germline, CDR1 is SGHVS and CDR2 FQNEAQ. This CDR3 is CATVPRSAGLSTDTQYF. The CDR3 nucleotides read TGTGCCACTGTCCCCCGCTCCGCGGGACTATCCACAGATACGCAGTATTTT.

This clone was seen once. The chain employs TRBV27 and TRBJ2-7; TRBD1 aligns across 9 bases. This CDR3 spans 15 amino acids. V was pared by 5 bases and J by 1 base, with 6 bases of the junction left unmatched. The germline V gene has CDR1 MNHEY and CDR2 SMNVEV (reference sequence). DNA of the CDR3: TGTGCCAGCAGTCCGTACGGGACAGGGTCCTACGAGCAGTACTTC. Translated, it gives CASSPYGTGSYEQYF.

The rearrangement uses TRBV19 and TRBJ1-1, with D possibly being TRBD1 (6 bases). Germline V gene lookup returns CDR1 LNHDA and CDR2 SQIVND (reference sequence). This CDR3 region has 12 residues. Between the trimmed V and J ends, which lost 2 bases and 11 bases, there was a span of 12 bases. The chain's CDR3 is CASSIRGQTAFF. The CDR3 region has the DNA TGTGCCAGTAGTATAAGGGGACAAACGGCTTTCTTT.

The table lists this clone with a count of one. The genes are TRBV14 and TRBJ1-1; D is uncertain. Germline CDR1 and CDR2: SGHDN and FVKESK. Trimming shortened V by 5 bases and J by 6 bases, and 16 bases separated the two germline ends. This CDR3 spans 14 amino acids. The CDR3 bases are TGTGCCAGCAGCTCCCCTAGTATGGGTGCTGAAGCTTTCTTT. It encodes CASSSPSMGAEAFF.

The CDR3 region has the DNA TGCAGCGTTGAAGTTCAGCGCCAAGAGACCCAGTACTTC. Translating gives CSVEVQRQETQYF. The chain uses TRBV29-1 and TRBJ2-5; no definite D call. The length of the CDR3 is 13 residues. CDR1 and CDR2 from the germline V gene are SQVTM and ANQGSEA. With 1 base removed from V and 1 base from J, the gap between germline ends came to 7 bases.

This CDR3 is CASSLGGTGRGTQYF. CDR3 sequence (DNA): TGTGCCAGCAGCTTAGGGGGGACAGGGAGAGGGACCCAGTACTTC. This rearrangement joins TRBV7-2 to TRBJ2-5, with 9 bases fitting TRBD1. Germline V gene lookup returns CDR1 SGHTA and CDR2 FQGNSA. V lost 1 base to trimming and J lost 7 bases; unmatched junction nucleotides: 7. The CDR3 extends over 15 amino acids.

This clone was seen a handful of times. The genes are TRBV28 and TRBJ1-1, with TRBD1 as a possible D gene (6 bases). V was cut by 7 bases and J by 2 bases, with 14 bases left in between. This CDR3 region has 14 residues. Germline V gene sequence: CDR1 MDHEN, CDR2 SYDVKM. The CDR3 region is CASTRTGLNTEAFF. The CDR3, as DNA: TGTGCCAGCACTAGAACAGGGTTAAACACTGAAGCTTTCTTT.

The chain has TRBV9 and TRBJ2-1; 11 nucleotides agree with TRBD1. The CDR3 has 17 residues. CDR1 and CDR2 from the germline V gene are SGDLS and YYNGEE. V was pared by 0 bases and J by 2 bases, with 4 bases of the junction left unmatched. Written as DNA, the CDR3 is TGTGCCAGCAGCGTAGGTGGGACAGGGGGGACCTACAATGAGCAGTTCTTC. This gives the protein CASSVGGTGGTYNEQFF. Together with reference TRBV9 and TRBJ2-1, the CDR3 gives the full variable domain: DSGVTQTPKHLITATGQRVTLRCSPRSGDLSVYWYQQSLDQGLQFLIQYYNGEERAKGNILERFSAQQFPDLHSELNLSSLELGDSALYFCASSVGGTGGTYNEQFFGPGTRLTVL.

This chain connects TRBV7-9 to TRBJ1-1, with a weak D call TRBD1 (6 bases). Looked up from germline, CDR1 is SEHNR and CDR2 is FQNEAQ (reference sequence). Trimming shortened V by 4 bases and J by 0 bases, and 15 bases separated the two germline ends. This CDR3 contains 16 residues. CDR3 nucleotide sequence: TGTGCCAGCAGCTCTAGGGGGACGGCCATGAACACTGAAGCTTTCTTT. Protein: CASSSRGTAMNTEAFF.

The chain is built from TRBV5-1 and TRBJ2-3; 9 positions match TRBD1. The CDR3 covers 15 residues. The J segment lost 6 bases and the V segment lost 4 bases, leaving 9 bases of the junction unmatched. Germline V gene lookup returns CDR1 SGHRS and CDR2 YFSETQ. This CDR3 reads CASSHGTGYGDTQYF. In DNA form, the CDR3 reads TGCGCCAGCAGCCACGGGACAGGGTACGGCGATACGCAGTATTTT.

This sequence joins TRBV3-1 (or the pseudogene TRBV3-2) and TRBJ1-2, with D possibly being TRBD1 (5 bases). Germline V gene sequence: CDR1 LGHDT, CDR2 YNNKEL (reference sequence). CDR3 length: 13 residues. V was trimmed by 7 bases and J by 2 bases, leaving 11 bases between them. CDR3 in DNA: TGTGCCAGCATCCGGGGGATAAACTATGGCTACACCTTC. It is translated as CASIRGINYGYTF.

The rearrangement uses TRBV3-1 (or the pseudogene TRBV3-2) and TRBJ1-1; TRBD1 aligns across 7 bases. Germline values: CDR1 LGHDT, CDR2 YNNKEL (reference sequence). The ends lost 4 bases at V and 2 bases at J; junction bases unmatched: 4. This CDR3 comprises 14 residues. The CDR3 loop reads CASSPQGTNTEAFF. The CDR3 nucleotides read TGTGCCAGCAGCCCACAGGGGACTAACACTGAAGCTTTCTTT.

This clone showed up just a few times. The gene calls are TRBV13 and TRBJ2-5; 10 nucleotides match TRBD2. The CDR3 runs 13 residues. Trimming at V came to 5 bases and at J to 5 bases, leaving 2 bases not matched to a gene. Germline V gene data show CDR1 as PRHDT and CDR2 as FYEKMQ (reference sequence). The CDR3 DNA is TGTGCCAGCAGCCAGGGACTAGCGGAGACCCAGTACTTC. It specifies CASSQGLAETQYF.

The chain is built from TRBV18 and TRBJ2-3; D remains unclear. Germline assignment: CDR1 KGHSH and CDR2 LQKENI. V was trimmed by 0 bases and J by 2 bases, leaving 6 bases between them. This CDR3 region has 14 residues. The CDR3 loop is CASSPPVATDTQYF. CDR3 DNA: TGTGCCAGCTCACCACCAGTGGCCACAGATACGCAGTATTTT.

The chain links TRBV9 to TRBJ1-1, with D tentatively TRBD1 (6 bases). Germline loops: CDR1 SGDLS, CDR2 YYNGEE. The V end was cut by 1 base, the J end by 6 bases, with 10 bases between. There are 13 residues in the CDR3. CDR3 amino acids: CASSVLEGAEAFF. Written as DNA, the CDR3 is TGTGCCAGCAGCGTACTCGAGGGGGCTGAAGCTTTCTTT. The full variable domain, rest sourced from reference TRBV9 and TRBJ1-1, is DSGVTQTPKHLITATGQRVTLRCSPRSGDLSVYWYQQSLDQGLQFLIQYYNGEERAKGNILERFSAQQFPDLHSELNLSSLELGDSALYFCASSVLEGAEAFFGQGTRLTVV.

The gene calls are TRBV20-1 and TRBJ2-3, with TRBD2 as a possible D gene (5 bases). Trimming left V 3 bases short and J 5 bases short, with 6 bases between. The length of the CDR3 is 11 residues. Germline V CDR1 and CDR2: DFQATT, SNEGSKA (reference sequence). CDR3 sequence (DNA): TGCAGTGCTAGCCGGGGAGATACGCAGTATTTT. Amino acid sequence: CSASRGDTQYF.

The chain has TRBV10-3 and TRBJ2-1; 11 bases map to TRBD2. J was trimmed by 1 base and V by 6 bases; bases with no gene match: 2. Germline V gene lookup returns CDR1 ENHRY and CDR2 SYGVKD. There are 15 residues in the CDR3. CDR3 sequence reads: CAISSSGGSYNEQFF. In DNA, the CDR3 is TGTGCCATCAGCTCTAGCGGGGGGTCCTACAATGAGCAGTTCTTC.

The V gene is TRBV7-9, the J gene TRBJ2-2, with 7 bases identical to TRBD1. CDR3 size: 15 residues. Germline CDR1 is SEHNR and CDR2 is FQNEAQ (reference sequence). Germline trimming cut 4 bases from V and 1 base from J; bases unmatched to any gene: 3. This chain's CDR3 is CASSSTGENTGELFF. The DNA of the CDR3 is TGTGCCAGCAGCTCAACAGGGGAGAACACCGGGGAGCTGTTTTTT.

As for this clone: The sample contains more than one DNA sequence encoding this CDR3. The CDR3 nucleotides are TGCGCCAGCAGCCTGACAGGGAACACTGAAGCTTTCTTT. Amino acid sequence: CASSLTGNTEAFF. The chain links TRBV5-1 to TRBJ1-1, with D tentatively TRBD1 (6 bases). The length of the CDR3 is 13 residues. The ends were cut back, 4 bases at V and 1 base at J, with 8 bases in the middle. The germline gives CDR1 SGHRS, CDR2 YFSETQ.

This rearrangement joins TRBV9 to TRBJ1-3, with D maybe TRBD1 (5 bases). The CDR3 sequence is 14 residues long. CDR1 SGDLS and CDR2 YYNGEE come from the germline V gene. V lost 2 bases and J 2 bases, leaving 8 bases between the germline ends. The CDR3 reads CASSVQGAGNTIYF. The CDR3 coding sequence is TGTGCCAGCAGCGTGCAGGGTGCTGGAAACACCATATATTTT.

The rearrangement links TRBV5-1 to TRBJ2-2; the match to TRBD1 covers 7 bases. The J segment lost 1 base and the V segment lost 3 bases, leaving 6 bases of the junction unmatched. The CDR3 has 16 residues. Germline loops: CDR1 SGHRS, CDR2 YFSETQ. CDR3 bases: TGCGCCAGCAGCTCTCACAGGGGAGAGAACACCGGGGAGCTGTTTTTT. It yields the protein CASSSHRGENTGELFF. The complete variable domain, with remaining parts taken from reference TRBV5-1 and TRBJ2-2, reads KAGVTQTPRYLIKTRGQQVTLSCSPISGHRSVSWYQQTPGQGLQFLFEYFSETQRNKGNFPGRFSGRQFSNSRSEMNVSTLELGDSALYLCASSSHRGENTGELFFGEGSRLTVL.

V usage is TRBV5-1 and J usage is TRBJ2-2, with 8 bases aligning to TRBD1. V trimming: 4 bases; J trimming: 7 bases; junction bases outside the gene matches: 6. CDR1 and CDR2 (germline): SGHRS, YFSETQ. The CDR3 totals 14 residues. The CDR3 sequence: CASSLTTGDGELFF. CDR3 sequence (DNA): TGCGCCAGCAGCCTGACGACAGGGGACGGGGAGCTGTTTTTT. Full variable domain (missing parts from reference TRBV5-1 and TRBJ2-2): KAGVTQTPRYLIKTRGQQVTLSCSPISGHRSVSWYQQTPGQGLQFLFEYFSETQRNKGNFPGRFSGRQFSNSRSEMNVSTLELGDSALYLCASSLTTGDGELFFGEGSRLTVL.

V and J are TRBV27 and TRBJ2-7; 12 bases align to TRBD2. The junction had 8 bases not matched to a gene; V was cut back by 5 bases and J by 6 bases. CDR3 size: 15 residues. Germline assignment: CDR1 MNHEY and CDR2 SMNVEV (reference sequence). The CDR3 DNA reads as TGTGCCAGCAGTCTCCCTGGACTAGCGGGGACCGAGCAGTACTTC. Protein product: CASSLPGLAGTEQYF.